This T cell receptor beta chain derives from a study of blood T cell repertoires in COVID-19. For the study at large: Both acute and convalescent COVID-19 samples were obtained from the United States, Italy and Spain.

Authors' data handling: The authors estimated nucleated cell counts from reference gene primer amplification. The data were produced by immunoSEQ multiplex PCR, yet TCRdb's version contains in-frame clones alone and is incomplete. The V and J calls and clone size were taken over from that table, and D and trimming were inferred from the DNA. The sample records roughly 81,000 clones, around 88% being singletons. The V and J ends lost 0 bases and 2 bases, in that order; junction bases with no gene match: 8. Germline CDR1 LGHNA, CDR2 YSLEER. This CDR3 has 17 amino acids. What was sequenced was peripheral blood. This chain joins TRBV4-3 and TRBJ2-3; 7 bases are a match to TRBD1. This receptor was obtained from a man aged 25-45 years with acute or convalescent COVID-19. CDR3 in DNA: TGCGCCAGCAGCCAAGACCGAACAGGGGCGTACACAGATACGCAGTATTTT. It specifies CASSQDRTGAYTDTQYF.